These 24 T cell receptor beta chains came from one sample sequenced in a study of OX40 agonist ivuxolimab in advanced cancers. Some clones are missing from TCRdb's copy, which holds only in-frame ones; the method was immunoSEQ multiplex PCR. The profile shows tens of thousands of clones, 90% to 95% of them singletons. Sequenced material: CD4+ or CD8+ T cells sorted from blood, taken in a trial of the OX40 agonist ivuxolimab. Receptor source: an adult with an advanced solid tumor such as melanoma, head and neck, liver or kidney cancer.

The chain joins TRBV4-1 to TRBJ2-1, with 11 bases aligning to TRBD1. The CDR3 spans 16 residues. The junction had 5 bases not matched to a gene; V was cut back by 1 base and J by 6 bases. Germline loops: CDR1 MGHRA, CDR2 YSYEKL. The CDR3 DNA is TGCGCCAGCAGCCAAGGGACAGGGGGCGTCTTCAATGAGCAGTTCTTC. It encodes CASSQGTGGVFNEQFF.

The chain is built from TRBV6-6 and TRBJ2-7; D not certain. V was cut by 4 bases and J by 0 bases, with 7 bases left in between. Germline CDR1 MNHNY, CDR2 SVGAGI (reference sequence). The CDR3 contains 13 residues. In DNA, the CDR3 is TGTGCCAGCAGTTCACCCGCCTCCTACGAGCAGTACTTC. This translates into CASSSPASYEQYF.

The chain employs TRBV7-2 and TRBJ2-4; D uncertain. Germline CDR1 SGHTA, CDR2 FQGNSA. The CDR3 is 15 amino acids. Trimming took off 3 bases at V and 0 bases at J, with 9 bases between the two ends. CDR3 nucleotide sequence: TGTGCCAGCAGCTTTACCAGTATAGCCAAAAACATTCAGTACTTC. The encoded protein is CASSFTSIAKNIQYF.

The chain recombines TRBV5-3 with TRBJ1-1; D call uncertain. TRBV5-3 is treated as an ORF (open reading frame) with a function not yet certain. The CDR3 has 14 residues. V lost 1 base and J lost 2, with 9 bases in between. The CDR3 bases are TGTGCCAGAAGCTTGCAGACATCAAACACTGAAGCTTTCTTT. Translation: CARSLQTSNTEAFF.

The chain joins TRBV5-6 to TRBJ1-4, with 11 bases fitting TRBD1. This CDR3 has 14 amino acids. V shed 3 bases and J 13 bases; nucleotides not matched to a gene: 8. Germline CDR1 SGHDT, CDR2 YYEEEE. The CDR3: CASSSGQGARGLFF. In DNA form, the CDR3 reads TGTGCCAGCAGCTCTGGACAGGGGGCGCGAGGACTGTTTTTT.

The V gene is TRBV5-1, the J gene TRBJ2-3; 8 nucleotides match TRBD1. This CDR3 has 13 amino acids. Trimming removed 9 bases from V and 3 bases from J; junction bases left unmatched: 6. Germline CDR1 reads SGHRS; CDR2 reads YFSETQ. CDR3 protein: CATRTGQTDTQYF. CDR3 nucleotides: TGCGCCACCAGGACAGGGCAAACAGATACGCAGTATTTT.

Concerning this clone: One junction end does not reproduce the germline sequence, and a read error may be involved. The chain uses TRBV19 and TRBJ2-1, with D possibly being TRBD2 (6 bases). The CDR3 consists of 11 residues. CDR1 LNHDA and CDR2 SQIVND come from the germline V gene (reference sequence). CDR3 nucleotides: TGTGCCAGTAGTATAGGCTCGTGGGGGGTCTTC. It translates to CASSIGSWGVF.

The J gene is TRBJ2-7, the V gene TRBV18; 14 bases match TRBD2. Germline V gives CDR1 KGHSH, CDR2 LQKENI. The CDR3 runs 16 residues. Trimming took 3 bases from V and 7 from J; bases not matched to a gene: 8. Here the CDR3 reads CASSPTSGRAMGEQYF. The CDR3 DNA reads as TGTGCCAGCTCACCGACTAGCGGGAGGGCCATGGGGGAGCAGTACTTC.

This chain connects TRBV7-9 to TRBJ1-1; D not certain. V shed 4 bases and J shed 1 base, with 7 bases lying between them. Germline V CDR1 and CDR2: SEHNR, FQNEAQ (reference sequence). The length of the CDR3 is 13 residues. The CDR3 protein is CASSSQKNTEAFF. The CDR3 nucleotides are TGTGCCAGCAGCTCCCAGAAGAACACTGAAGCTTTCTTT.

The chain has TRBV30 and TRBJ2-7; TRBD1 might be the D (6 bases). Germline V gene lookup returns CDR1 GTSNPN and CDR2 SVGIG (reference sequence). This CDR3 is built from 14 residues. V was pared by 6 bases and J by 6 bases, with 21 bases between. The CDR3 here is CACRDTLLFGEQYF. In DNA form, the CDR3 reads TGTGCCTGCCGGGACACCCTCCTATTTGGCGAGCAGTACTTC. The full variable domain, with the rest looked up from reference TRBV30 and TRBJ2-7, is SQTIHQWPATLVQPVGSPLSLECTVEGTSNPNLYWYRQAAGRGLQLLFYSVGIGQISSEVPQNLSASRPQDRQFILSSKKLLLSDSGFYLCACRDTLLFGEQYFGPGTRLTVT.

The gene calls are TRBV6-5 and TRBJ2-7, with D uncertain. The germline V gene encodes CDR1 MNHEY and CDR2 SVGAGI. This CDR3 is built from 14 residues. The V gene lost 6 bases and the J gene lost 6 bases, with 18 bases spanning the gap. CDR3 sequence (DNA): TGTGCCAGCAGCAATACCGCTAAGAGCTCCGAGCAGTACTTC. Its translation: CASSNTAKSSEQYF.

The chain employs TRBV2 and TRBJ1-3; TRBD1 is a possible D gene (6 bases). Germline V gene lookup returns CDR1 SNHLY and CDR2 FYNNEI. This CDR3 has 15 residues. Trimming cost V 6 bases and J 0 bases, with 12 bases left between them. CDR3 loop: CASRPTGSSGNTIYF. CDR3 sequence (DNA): TGTGCCAGCAGGCCCACAGGGAGCTCTGGAAACACCATATATTTT.

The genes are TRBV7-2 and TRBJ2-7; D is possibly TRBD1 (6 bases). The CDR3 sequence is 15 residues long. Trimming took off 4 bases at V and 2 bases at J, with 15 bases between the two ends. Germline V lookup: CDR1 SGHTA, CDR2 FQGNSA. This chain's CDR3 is CASSSSSGVPYEQYF. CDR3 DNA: TGTGCCAGCAGCTCTAGCTCAGGGGTCCCCTACGAGCAGTACTTC.

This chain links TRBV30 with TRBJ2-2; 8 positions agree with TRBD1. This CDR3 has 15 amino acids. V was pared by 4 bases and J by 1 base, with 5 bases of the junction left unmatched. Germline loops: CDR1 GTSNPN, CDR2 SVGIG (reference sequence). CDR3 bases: TGTGCCTGGACCCCCGGGACAGGGAACACCGGGGAGCTGTTTTTT. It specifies CAWTPGTGNTGELFF.

CDR3 coding DNA: TGTGCCAGTAGTATAGAGGACCGGAGAGATCAGCCCCAGCATTTT. It codes for CASSIEDRRDQPQHF. This chain joins TRBV19 and TRBJ1-5; no firm D call. The CDR3 has 15 residues. Trimming stripped 0 bases from V and 5 bases from J, with 11 bases between. The germline gives CDR1 LNHDA, CDR2 SQIVND (reference sequence). Complete variable domain (other parts from reference TRBV19 and TRBJ1-5): DGGITQSPKYLFRKEGQNVTLSCEQNLNHDAMYWYRQDPGQGLRLIYYSQIVNDFQKGDIAEGYSVSREKKESFPLTVTSAQKNPTAFYLCASSIEDRRDQPQHFGDGTRLSIL.

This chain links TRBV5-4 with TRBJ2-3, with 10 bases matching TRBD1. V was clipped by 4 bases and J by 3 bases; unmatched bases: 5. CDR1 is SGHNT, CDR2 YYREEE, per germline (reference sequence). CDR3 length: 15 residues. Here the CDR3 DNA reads TGTGCCAGCAGCACGGGACAGGGGAAGACAGATACGCAGTATTTT. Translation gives CASSTGQGKTDTQYF.

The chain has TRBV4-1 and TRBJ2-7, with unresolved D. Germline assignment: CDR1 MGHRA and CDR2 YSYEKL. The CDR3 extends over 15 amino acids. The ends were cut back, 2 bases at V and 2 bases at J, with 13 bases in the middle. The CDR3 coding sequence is TGCGCCAGCAGCCAATCCGACATTTCCCCCTACGAGCAGTACTTC. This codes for CASSQSDISPYEQYF.

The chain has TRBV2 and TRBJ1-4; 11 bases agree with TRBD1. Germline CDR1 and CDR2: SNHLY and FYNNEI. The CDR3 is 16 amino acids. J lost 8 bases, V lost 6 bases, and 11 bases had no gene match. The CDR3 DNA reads TGTGCCAGCAGGCTAAACCCTGGACAGGGGGCGGAAAAACTGTTTTTT. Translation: CASRLNPGQGAEKLFF.

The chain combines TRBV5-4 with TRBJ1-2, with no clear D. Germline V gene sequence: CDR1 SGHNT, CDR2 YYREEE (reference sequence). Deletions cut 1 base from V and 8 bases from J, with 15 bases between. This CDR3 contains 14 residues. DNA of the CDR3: TGTGCCAGCAGCTTGATTGAGGGAACGAGCGGCTACACCTTC. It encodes CASSLIEGTSGYTF. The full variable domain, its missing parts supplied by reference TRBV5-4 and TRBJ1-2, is ETGVTQSPTHLIKTRGQQVTLRCSSQSGHNTVSWYQQALGQGPQFIFQYYREEENGRGNFPPRFSGLQFPNYSSELNVNALELDDSALYLCASSLIEGTSGYTFGSGTRLTVV.

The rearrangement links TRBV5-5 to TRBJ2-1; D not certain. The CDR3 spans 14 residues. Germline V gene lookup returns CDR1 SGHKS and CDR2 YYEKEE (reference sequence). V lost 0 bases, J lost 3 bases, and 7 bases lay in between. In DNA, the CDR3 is TGTGCCAGCAGCTTGGGCCCCGTCTACAATGAGCAGTTCTTC. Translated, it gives CASSLGPVYNEQFF.

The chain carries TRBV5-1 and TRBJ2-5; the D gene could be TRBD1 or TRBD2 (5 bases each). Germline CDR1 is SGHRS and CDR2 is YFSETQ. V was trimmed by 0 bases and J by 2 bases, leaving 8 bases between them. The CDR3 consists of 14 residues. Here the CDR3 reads CASSLGGYQETQYF. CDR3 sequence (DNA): TGCGCCAGCAGCTTGGGGGGGTATCAAGAGACCCAGTACTTC.

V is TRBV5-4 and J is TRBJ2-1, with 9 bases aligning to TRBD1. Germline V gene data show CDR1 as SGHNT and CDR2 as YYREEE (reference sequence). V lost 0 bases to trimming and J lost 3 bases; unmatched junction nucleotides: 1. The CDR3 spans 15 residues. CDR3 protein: CASSLGDRDYNEQFF. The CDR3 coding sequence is TGTGCCAGCAGCTTGGGGGACAGGGACTACAATGAGCAGTTCTTC.

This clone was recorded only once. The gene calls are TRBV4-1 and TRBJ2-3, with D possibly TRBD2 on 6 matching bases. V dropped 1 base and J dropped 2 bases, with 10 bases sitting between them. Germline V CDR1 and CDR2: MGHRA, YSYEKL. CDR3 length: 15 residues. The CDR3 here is CASSQGRGPTDTQYF. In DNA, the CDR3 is TGCGCCAGCAGCCAAGGGCGGGGCCCCACAGATACGCAGTATTTT.

CDR3 sequence reads: CASSDTGGPYEQYF. The CDR3 DNA is TGTGCCAGCAGCGACACGGGGGGACCCTACGAGCAGTACTTC. The chain links TRBV11-1 to TRBJ2-7; 7 bases map to TRBD2. J gave up 2 bases and V 5 bases, and 6 bases lay outside the gene matches. Germline lookup yields CDR1 SGHAT and CDR2 FQDESV (reference sequence). The CDR3 loop spans 14 amino acids.